This T cell receptor beta chain was recorded in a study of cytomegalovirus exposure and HLA in healthy donors. Study findings and constraints: About 87% or about 30% of the time was how often most TCR beta V segments were productive, according to an earlier analysis. Only CMV serostatus was available as immune exposure information.

Concerning this clone: Its antigen is not known.

PCR used 60 Vbeta primers and 13 Jbeta primers. Profiled with immunoSEQ multiplex PCR; TCRdb holds only in-frame clones, not every one. The specimen's table records 80,000 to 95,000 clones. V gave up 6 bases and J gave up 4 bases, with 15 bases separating them. Per the germline V gene, CDR1 is ENHRY and CDR2 is SYGVKD. The length of the CDR3 is 14 residues. Material for sequencing was PBMCs. This chain links TRBV10-3 with TRBJ1-1, with D maybe TRBD1 (5 bases). This sequence originates from a man aged 45-65 years in good health and CMV-seropositive. The CDR3 nucleotides are TGTGCCATCAGGGGGACGGGCGGGAGCACTGAAGCTTTCTTT. It is translated as CAIRGTGGSTEAFF.